This T cell receptor (beta chain) was identified during a study of CD8 T cells in ankylosing spondylitis. At least ten counts were recorded for this clonotype. Its target is unknown. The CDR3 is 16 residues long. Germline CDR1 is SGHRS and CDR2 is YFSETQ. V lost 0 bases, J lost 0 bases, and 12 bases lay in between. Regarding the study as a whole: Disease-associated clones were reportedly significantly overrepresented in matched ankylosing spondylitis synovial fluid. The study identified a TCR beta motif of eight highly homologous variants that appeared characteristic of ankylosing spondylitis blood.

Using quantitative 5'-RACE with molecular barcodes, the authors made TCR beta libraries. TCRdb processed the 5' RACE reads anew with MiXCR; each CDR3 protein has one entry. The sample has 450,000 to 550,000 distinct CDR3 sequences, roughly 5.3% seen once. The TCR sequence derives from a male donor with ankylosing spondylitis. The sample was blood, either unsorted or a sorted T cell fraction (not recorded which). The chain is built from TRBV5-1 and TRBJ1-2; D unclear. In DNA, the CDR3 is TGCGCCAGCAGCTTGGCCGAAGCGGCTGCTAACTATGGCTACACCTTC. It yields the protein CASSLAEAAANYGYTF.